Each of the 29 T cell receptor beta chains below was sequenced from the same sample in a study of post-analysis software for immune sequencing data. Study outcomes and limitations: Patients showed TRBV5-6, TRBV5-1 and TRBV20-1 among five TRBV segments more frequent than in controls.

Included in the TCR beta cDNA libraries were unique molecular identifiers. TCRdb passed the PCR reads through MiXCR, listing each CDR3 protein once. The data show about 820,000 distinct CDR3 sequences, about 57% seen once. Their specific antigens are unknown. The material sequenced was blood. These receptor sequences come from a girl aged 5-17 years with multiple sclerosis.

V is TRBV29-1 and J is TRBJ2-5, with a weak D call TRBD1 (6 bases). The CDR3 extends over 11 amino acids. Per the germline V gene, CDR1 is SQVTM and CDR2 is ANQGSEA. V was cut by 4 bases and J by 9 bases, with 12 bases left in between. The CDR3 loop reads CSVAPGEPQYF. DNA for the CDR3: TGCAGCGTTGCGCCAGGGGAACCCCAGTACTTC.

V usage is TRBV6-2 or TRBV6-3 and J usage is TRBJ1-5, with 11 bases fitting TRBD1. Germline V gives CDR1 MNHEY, CDR2 SVGEGT. The CDR3 is 15 residues long. Unmatched junction bases numbered 5, after V lost 6 bases and J lost 4 bases. The CDR3 coding sequence is TGTGCCAGCAGATCCGGGACAGGGGGAAATCAGCCCCAGCATTTT. Amino acids: CASRSGTGGNQPQHF.

This sequence joins TRBV20-1 and TRBJ2-1; D perhaps matches TRBD2 (5 bases). This CDR3 is built from 14 residues. Trimming removed 1 base at V and 4 bases at J, with 11 bases between. Germline values: CDR1 DFQATT, CDR2 SNEGSKA (reference sequence). CDR3: CSARVRTRYNEQFF. CDR3 coding DNA: TGCAGTGCTAGAGTCCGGACTCGATACAATGAGCAGTTCTTC.

This chain uses TRBV3-1 with TRBJ2-7; 7 bases align to TRBD1. V was clipped by 6 bases and J by 5 bases; unmatched bases: 10. CDR3 length: 14 residues. The V gene's germline CDR1 is LGHDT and CDR2 YNNKEL (reference sequence). The CDR3 coding sequence is TGTGCCAGCAGAAGTACCGGGACAGCTCACGAGCAGTACTTC. It codes for CASRSTGTAHEQYF.

The chain joins TRBV29-1 to TRBJ1-2; TRBD1 aligns across 9 bases. The V gene end was trimmed by 7 bases and the J gene end by 6 bases; junction bases not matched to a gene: 6. Looked up from germline, CDR1 is SQVTM and CDR2 is ANQGSEA. The CDR3 runs 12 residues. The CDR3 loop is CSGEGQGNGYTF. CDR3 coding DNA: TGCAGCGGGGAAGGACAGGGGAATGGCTACACCTTC. Complete variable domain (other parts from reference TRBV29-1 and TRBJ1-2): SAVISQKPSRDICQRGTSLTIQCQVDSQVTMMFWYRQQPGQSLTLIATANQGSEATYESGFVIDKFPISRPNLTFSTLTVSNMSPEDSSIYLCSGEGQGNGYTFGSGTRLTVV.

To note about this clonotype: The junction does not match germline at one end; this may be a read error. The genes are TRBV29-1 and TRBJ1-2; D not resolved. Germline V gene lookup returns CDR1 SQVTM and CDR2 ANQGSEA. The CDR3 loop spans 12 amino acids. CDR3 bases: TGCAGCGTTATAAGGTCCGACTATTGCTACACCTTC. Translating gives CSVIRSDYCYTF.

The chain is built from TRBV5-1 and TRBJ1-2, with unresolved D. The CDR3 runs to 15 residues. V dropped 0 bases and J dropped 0 bases, with 9 bases sitting between them. Looked up from germline, CDR1 is SGHRS and CDR2 is YFSETQ. The CDR3 DNA sequence: TGCGCCAGCAGCTTGGGCGAGTTGGCTAACTATGGCTACACCTTC. It codes for CASSLGELANYGYTF.

This clonotype was counted a few times. This sequence joins TRBV12-3 or TRBV12-4 and TRBJ2-7, with 12 bases matching TRBD1. The J call could be wrong; TRBJ2-4 is a better fit for the DNA end. The CDR3 runs 14 residues. CDR3 in DNA: TGTGCCAGCAGACAGGGACAGGGGGCATCCATTCAGTACTTC. Residues: CASRQGQGASIQYF.

The CDR3, as DNA: TGTGCCAGCAGCCAAGGAATGGAGGTCTCTAACTATGGCTACACCTTC. Its protein is CASSQGMEVSNYGYTF. The chain combines TRBV4-2 with TRBJ1-2; D remains unclear. The CDR3 has 16 residues. The V gene lost 1 base and the J gene lost 0 bases, with 12 bases spanning the gap. CDR1 is LGHNA and CDR2 is YNFKEQ in the germline V gene.

The chain couples TRBV5-1 to TRBJ2-1, with D possibly matching TRBD2 (6 bases). CDR3 length: 16 residues. Germline CDR1 is SGHRS and CDR2 is YFSETQ. Trimming cost V 0 bases and J 0 bases, with 10 bases left between them. CDR3 DNA sequence: TGCGCCAGCAGCTTGGGACTAGGGAGCTCCTACAATGAGCAGTTCTTC. It codes for CASSLGLGSSYNEQFF.

The V and J genes are TRBV27 and TRBJ2-1; D not resolved. This CDR3 has 13 amino acids. CDR1 is MNHEY and CDR2 is SMNVEV in the germline V gene (reference sequence). V gave up 1 base and J gave up 12 bases, with 13 bases separating them. In DNA form, the CDR3 reads TGTGCCAGCAGTTTATTTGGCAGGATCGCGCAGTTCTTC. Its translation: CASSLFGRIAQFF.

This clonotype was counted once. V and J are TRBV20-1 and TRBJ2-7; no reliable D call. With 7 bases removed from V and 0 bases from J, the gap between germline ends came to 10 bases. This CDR3 is built from 12 residues. CDR1 and CDR2 (germline): DFQATT, SNEGSKA (reference sequence). As DNA, the CDR3 is TGCAGTGGGGCAGTACCCTCCTACGAGCAGTACTTC. Translation: CSGAVPSYEQYF.

The chain joins TRBV5-1 to TRBJ2-3; 8 bases fit TRBD1. V shed 4 bases, J shed 5 bases, and the junction held 9 bases outside the gene matches. Germline assignment: CDR1 SGHRS and CDR2 YFSETQ. CDR3 length: 15 residues. CDR3 nucleotide sequence: TGCGCCAGCAGCCCAGGGACAGGTACAAGAGATACGCAGTATTTT. The encoded protein is CASSPGTGTRDTQYF.

The chain employs TRBV5-1 and TRBJ2-6, with D perhaps given as TRBD1 or TRBD2 (5 bases each). With 1 base removed from V and 0 bases from J, the gap between germline ends came to 8 bases. The germline V gene encodes CDR1 SGHRS and CDR2 YFSETQ. This CDR3 spans 16 amino acids. CDR3 region: CASSLRGPSGANVLTF. The CDR3 DNA reads TGCGCCAGCAGCTTGCGGGGCCCCTCTGGGGCCAACGTCCTGACTTTC.

This clonotype appeared a few times. The chain carries TRBV10-2 and TRBJ2-5; D is unclear. Germline V gene sequence: CDR1 WSHSY, CDR2 SAAADI. V lost 4 bases and J 0 bases, leaving 9 bases between the germline ends. The CDR3 sequence is 14 residues long. CDR3 loop: CASSGLADQETQYF. DNA of the CDR3: TGCGCCAGCAGTGGGTTGGCGGACCAAGAGACCCAGTACTTC.

This rearrangement joins TRBV7-8 to TRBJ2-3; D not resolved. Between the trimmed V and J ends, which lost 4 bases and 1 base, there was a span of 6 bases. Germline CDR1 SGHVS, CDR2 FQNEAQ. The CDR3 extends over 13 amino acids. The CDR3 reads CASSSYRTDTQYF. The DNA for the CDR3 is TGTGCCAGCAGCTCCTATCGCACAGATACGCAGTATTTT. The whole variable domain, remainder taken from reference TRBV7-8 and TRBJ2-3, is GAGVSQSPRYKVAKRGQDVALRCDPISGHVSLFWYQQALGQGPEFLTYFQNEAQLDKSGLPSDRFFAERPEGSVSTLKIQRTQQEDSAVYLCASSSYRTDTQYFGPGTRLTVL.

The rearrangement uses TRBV15 and TRBJ2-5, with D uncertain. Between the trimmed V and J ends, which lost 5 bases and 6 bases, there was a span of 7 bases. CDR3 length: 11 amino acids. CDR1 and CDR2 from the germline V gene are LNHNV and YYDKDF (reference sequence). DNA of the CDR3: TGTGCCACCAGCGGTGATCAGACCCAGTACTTC. Amino acids: CATSGDQTQYF.

The V call is TRBV29-1, the J call TRBJ1-2; TRBD1 matches 7 bases. Germline V gene data show CDR1 as SQVTM and CDR2 as ANQGSEA. V lost 4 bases and J lost 4; bases outside the gene matches: 6. The length of the CDR3 is 13 residues. The CDR3 protein is CSVARGQIYGYTF. CDR3 DNA sequence: TGCAGCGTTGCCCGGGGACAGATCTATGGCTACACCTTC. The whole variable domain, remainder taken from reference TRBV29-1 and TRBJ1-2, is SAVISQKPSRDICQRGTSLTIQCQVDSQVTMMFWYRQQPGQSLTLIATANQGSEATYESGFVIDKFPISRPNLTFSTLTVSNMSPEDSSIYLCSVARGQIYGYTFGSGTRLTVV.

V is TRBV7-6 and J is TRBJ1-1; D call uncertain. The CDR3 spans 14 residues. V shed 4 bases and J shed 5 bases, with 14 bases lying between them. CDR1 and CDR2 from the germline V gene are SGHVS and FNYEAQ. CDR3 residues: CASSSSLDGTEAFF. The CDR3 bases are TGTGCCAGCAGCTCATCTTTGGACGGAACTGAAGCTTTCTTT.

This clonotype was observed a handful of times. The chain carries TRBV2 and TRBJ2-4, with 12 bases that match TRBD1. The J call may be faulty, since TRBJ2-7 better matches the DNA end. CDR1 SNHLY and CDR2 FYNNEI come from the germline V gene. This CDR3 is built from 13 residues. CDR3: CASRGTGGGEQYF. The CDR3 nucleotides read TGTGCCAGCAGAGGGACAGGGGGCGGCGAGCAGTACTTC.

The rearrangement uses TRBV6-5 and TRBJ2-4; tentative D call: TRBD1 (5 bases). The V and J ends lost 0 bases and 0 bases respectively, with 18 bases between them. Germline CDR1 and CDR2: MNHEY and SVGAGI. The CDR3 is made up of 19 amino acids. The CDR3 here is CASSYSTVGQTLAKNIQYF. DNA for the CDR3: TGTGCCAGCAGTTACTCGACTGTGGGGCAGACGTTAGCCAAAAACATTCAGTACTTC.

The chain combines TRBV20-1 with TRBJ2-1; 8 bases agree with TRBD1. This CDR3 spans 12 amino acids. The trim removed 6 bases at V and 5 bases at J, leaving 3 bases unmatched. Germline V CDR1 and CDR2: DFQATT, SNEGSKA (reference sequence). This CDR3 is CSADRGHNEQFF. The CDR3 DNA sequence: TGCAGTGCCGACAGGGGCCACAATGAGCAGTTCTTC.

The chain is built from TRBV20-1 and TRBJ2-1; 8 bases align to TRBD2. Looked up from germline, CDR1 is DFQATT and CDR2 is SNEGSKA (reference sequence). The CDR3 length is 17 residues. J lost 0 bases, V lost 1 base, and 8 bases had no gene match. DNA for the CDR3: TGCAGTGCTAGAGTCGCGGGGGGCCCGAGCTCCTACAATGAGCAGTTCTTC. Its translation is CSARVAGGPSSYNEQFF.

This clonotype showed up many times. The CDR3 nucleotides read TGCAGCGTTGGACAGGCTGGGGCCAACGTCCTGACTTTC. It encodes CSVGQAGANVLTF. The gene calls are TRBV29-1 and TRBJ2-6; D is possibly TRBD1 (6 bases). The CDR3 is made up of 13 amino acids. CDR1 SQVTM and CDR2 ANQGSEA come from the germline V gene. Trimming removed 4 bases at V and 2 bases at J, with 6 bases between.

This CDR3 reads CSVAGTSGAYEQFF. The DNA for the CDR3 is TGCAGCGTCGCCGGGACTAGCGGGGCCTATGAGCAGTTCTTC. V usage is TRBV29-1 and J usage is TRBJ2-1, with 13 positions matching TRBD2. This CDR3 comprises 14 residues. Germline values: CDR1 SQVTM, CDR2 ANQGSEA. The ends lost 6 bases at V and 8 bases at J; junction bases unmatched: 7.

The V gene is TRBV20-1, the J gene TRBJ2-1, with 8 bases fitting TRBD2. The germline V gene encodes CDR1 DFQATT and CDR2 SNEGSKA (reference sequence). Trimming cost V 4 bases and J 8 bases; bases outside gene matches: 10. The CDR3 is made up of 14 amino acids. This chain's CDR3 is CSATSGSQPDEQFF. In DNA, the CDR3 is TGCAGTGCTACCAGCGGGAGCCAACCCGATGAGCAGTTCTTC.

The V and J genes are TRBV27 and TRBJ2-5; TRBD2 matches at 10 bases. CDR3 size: 15 residues. Losses at the gene ends were 6 bases for V and 5 bases for J; bases not matched to a gene: 9. CDR1 and CDR2 from the germline V gene are MNHEY and SMNVEV (reference sequence). The CDR3 sequence: CASSVTSGTHETQYF. The CDR3 DNA reads TGTGCCAGCAGCGTAACTAGCGGGACTCACGAGACCCAGTACTTC.

CDR3 loop: CASSLDLAKNIQYF. CDR3 nucleotides: TGTGCCAGCAGCTTAGATCTAGCCAAAAACATTCAGTACTTC. J is TRBJ2-4 and V is TRBV7-9; the D is unclear. Deletions cut 1 base from V and 0 bases from J, with 4 bases between. Per germline, CDR1 SEHNR and CDR2 FQNEAQ (reference sequence). The CDR3 totals 14 residues.

As regards this clonotype: A read error may produce the germline difference seen at one junction end. The chain links TRBV11-1 to TRBJ2-5; the match to TRBD1 covers 9 bases. Near its end, the DNA agrees better with TRBJ2-7, so the J call may be wrong. The germline gives CDR1 SGHAT, CDR2 FQDESV (reference sequence). The CDR3 is 22 amino acids. The CDR3 is CTSSLGFRWSGTGPARSYEQYF. The DNA of the CDR3 is TGTACCAGCAGCTTAGGGTTCAGGTGGTCCGGGACAGGGCCCGCCCGCTCCTACGAGCAGTACTTC.